The 14 T cell receptor beta chains in this list originate from one sample, sequenced in a study of a mutant IDH1 vaccine in newly diagnosed glioma. For these receptors, no antigen is known. The time point here: week 23, last vaccination. The study gave 300 ug of mutant IDH1 20-mer peptide per vaccine dose, with topical imiquimod. Assay: immunoSEQ multiplex PCR; the TCRdb copy retains only in-frame clones and omits some. The top ten clones hold roughly 6.2% of a sample with about 55,000 clones, approximately 80% of them seen once. The sample was PBMCs, taken from a glioma patient whose treatment included an IDH1 peptide vaccine. These receptors all come from a man aged 35-49 years with glioma.

The chain joins TRBV4-1 to TRBJ1-6; D is ambiguous. Deletions cut 1 base from V and 10 bases from J, with 8 bases between. Germline-derived CDR1 and CDR2 are MGHRA and YSYEKL. The CDR3 has 13 amino acids. The CDR3 DNA follows: TGCGCCAGCAGCCAAGGTATGGAATCACCCCTCCACTTT. This codes for CASSQGMESPLHF.

J is TRBJ1-1 and V is TRBV30; D might be TRBD1 (6 bases). This CDR3 region has 12 residues. Deletions cut 0 bases from V and 7 bases from J, with 9 bases between. The V gene's germline CDR1 is GTSNPN and CDR2 SVGIG (reference sequence). The CDR3 loop is CAWSVDRSEAFF. CDR3 coding DNA: TGTGCCTGGAGTGTCGACAGGAGTGAAGCTTTCTTT.

The chain couples TRBV5-6 to TRBJ2-7, with 8 bases identical to TRBD2. J was trimmed by 3 bases and V by 1 base; bases with no gene match: 6. The CDR3 covers 15 residues. Germline V gives CDR1 SGHDT, CDR2 YYEEEE. CDR3 region: CASSLNPGLDYEQYF. The CDR3 nucleotides read TGTGCCAGCAGCTTGAACCCGGGACTAGACTACGAGCAGTACTTC.

The chain couples TRBV6-5 to TRBJ1-6; D not resolved. The CDR3 is 16 amino acids. Germline lookup yields CDR1 MNHEY and CDR2 SVGAGI. V dropped 0 bases and J dropped 3 bases, with 9 bases sitting between them. The CDR3 nucleotides are TGTGCCAGCAGTTACTCGGCAGTCAGCTATAATTCACCCCTCCACTTT. It translates to CASSYSAVSYNSPLHF.

V and J are TRBV29-1 and TRBJ1-3; D uncertain. V dropped 7 bases and J dropped 0 bases, with 7 bases sitting between them. This CDR3 has 12 amino acids. Germline CDR1 is SQVTM and CDR2 is ANQGSEA. CDR3 region: CSASVSGNTIYF. The CDR3 DNA follows: TGCAGCGCGTCCGTCTCTGGAAACACCATATATTTT.

The V and J genes are TRBV21-1 and TRBJ2-7; the tabulated D call, TRBD1, remains unverified against the DNA. TRBV21-1 counts as a pseudogene. There are 14 residues in the CDR3. The CDR3 DNA reads as TGTGCCAGCAGCAAAGAAGACAGGGGATACGAGCAGTACTTC. It translates to CASSKEDRGYEQYF.

This clone was detected a few times. V is TRBV2 and J is TRBJ1-1; 10 bases align to TRBD1. From germline, CDR1 is SNHLY and CDR2 FYNNEI. The CDR3 is 16 amino acids. After removal of 1 base from V and 5 bases from J, the junction contained 7 bases not matched to a gene. The CDR3 DNA sequence: TGTGCCAGCAGTGAAGTTGGGACAGGGGTAGCAACTGAAGCTTTCTTT. This sequence encodes CASSEVGTGVATEAFF.

This clone has a handful of counts. This chain uses TRBV6-5 with TRBJ1-1, with 9 bases aligning to TRBD1. This CDR3 has 13 amino acids. Germline values: CDR1 MNHEY, CDR2 SVGAGI. After removal of 5 bases from V and 4 bases from J, the junction contained 2 bases not matched to a gene. CDR3: CASSLQGATEAFF. CDR3 DNA: TGTGCCAGCAGTCTACAGGGGGCCACTGAAGCTTTCTTT.

J is TRBJ1-6 and V is TRBV2, with D tentatively TRBD1 (5 bases). Germline assignment: CDR1 SNHLY and CDR2 FYNNEI. The V gene lost 7 bases and the J gene lost 12 bases, with 13 bases spanning the gap. CDR3 length: 12 amino acids. The CDR3: CASKGTGGPLHF. For the CDR3, the DNA is TGTGCCAGCAAGGGGACGGGAGGACCCCTCCACTTT.

V and J are TRBV18 and TRBJ2-2; TRBD1 agrees at 10 bases. The ends lost 2 bases at V and 5 bases at J; junction bases unmatched: 14. CDR3 size: 19 residues. Germline V gene sequence: CDR1 KGHSH, CDR2 LQKENI. The CDR3 region is CASSPYDSGTGDWTGELFF. The CDR3 region has the DNA TGTGCCAGCTCACCATACGACTCCGGGACAGGGGATTGGACCGGGGAGCTGTTTTTT.

The CDR3 sequence: CASSRVWGGSQPQHF. DNA of the CDR3: TGTGCCAGCAGTAGGGTGTGGGGCGGTAGTCAGCCCCAGCATTTT. The V gene is TRBV6-5, the J gene TRBJ1-5; perhaps TRBD1 as D (5 bases). Germline assignment: CDR1 MNHEY and CDR2 SVGAGI. There are 15 residues in the CDR3. Between the trimmed V and J ends, which lost 5 bases and 6 bases, there was a span of 17 bases.

The chain uses TRBV5-1 and TRBJ2-7; D ambiguous. CDR1 and CDR2 from the germline V gene are SGHRS and YFSETQ. The CDR3 is made up of 14 amino acids. With 2 bases removed from V and 3 bases from J, the gap between germline ends came to 12 bases. The CDR3 DNA sequence: TGCGCCAGCAGCTTACAAACACCCCACTACGAGCAGTACTTC. It encodes CASSLQTPHYEQYF.

The chain uses TRBV7-9 and TRBJ2-7, with D possibly TRBD2 on 5 matching bases. The germline gives CDR1 SEHNR, CDR2 FQNEAQ (reference sequence). The CDR3 length is 15 residues. Trimming took off 3 bases at V and 7 bases at J, with 19 bases between the two ends. CDR3: CASSFWKSGEREQYF. The CDR3 DNA is TGTGCCAGCAGCTTCTGGAAGTCTGGGGAGCGGGAGCAGTACTTC.

The chain combines TRBV7-6 with TRBJ2-2; no firm D call. V shed 3 bases and J shed 0 bases, with 5 bases lying between them. Looked up from germline, CDR1 is SGHVS and CDR2 is FNYEAQ. This CDR3 is built from 14 residues. CDR3 region: CASSFRANTGELFF. Written as DNA, the CDR3 is TGTGCCAGCAGCTTTCGGGCGAACACCGGGGAGCTGTTTTTT.